A selection of T cell receptor beta chains follows, all from one sample in a study of T cell changes during pregnancy in multiple sclerosis. The assay was immunoSEQ multiplex PCR, and TCRdb's table has in-frame clones only and misses some. This sample has around 57,000 clones, with about nine tenths found just once. Specimen: CD4+ T cells from peripheral blood mononuclear cells, collected after pregnancy. The receptors were sampled from a female donor in good health, enrolled as a control in a pregnancy study. The CDR3 runs from the conserved cysteine through the conserved F or W. A D gene is named only where the DNA matches it firmly. Clone size appears in some rows only: once, few, many, or a class for an expanded clone.

TRBJ1-1	15	.	TRBV7-2	.	CASLPQVHVNTEAFF	TGTGCCAGCTTACCTCAGGTCCACGTGAACACTGAAGCTTTCTTT
TRBJ2-7	16	.	TRBV7-2	TRBD2	CASSFGQRGVPYEQYF	TGTGCCAGCAGCTTCGGTCAGCGGGGGGTTCCCTACGAGCAGTACTTC
TRBJ2-3	16	few	TRBV7-9	TRBD2	CASSQGLAGGPDTQYF	TGTGCCAGCAGCCAGGGACTAGCGGGGGGGCCGGATACGCAGTATTTT
TRBJ2-1	15	.	TRBV11-3	.	CASSSTGEAYNEQFF	TGTGCCAGCAGCTCTACGGGGGAAGCCTACAATGAGCAGTTCTTC
TRBJ2-1	15	.	TRBV7-2	TRBD2	CASSYSGVTYNEQFF	TGTGCCAGCAGCTACAGCGGGGTGACGTACAATGAGCAGTTCTTC
TRBJ1-1	13	.	TRBV7-2	.	CASSLGQGTEAFF	TGTGCCAGCAGCTTAGGGCAGGGAACTGAAGCTTTCTTT
TRBJ1-2	13	.	TRBV4-1	.	CASSLTGSYGYTF	TGCGCCAGCAGCCTGACAGGTTCCTATGGCTACACCTTC
TRBJ2-2	18	once	TRBV5-6	TRBD2	CASSTVGFPSGDTGELFF	TGTGCCAGCAGCACCGTTGGGTTTCCTAGCGGGGACACCGGGGAGCTGTTTTTT
TRBJ2-7	15	.	TRBV6-4	.	CARAGRNRKLYEQYF	TGTGCCAGAGCAGGTCGGAACAGGAAACTCTACGAGCAGTACTTC
TRBJ2-3	13	once	TRBV5-1	.	CASSLDGGDTQYF	TGCGCCAGCAGCTTGGATGGCGGCGATACGCAGTATTTT
TRBJ1-2	15	.	TRBV6-5	.	CASTTSGVEYSGYTF	TGTGCCAGCACCACTTCGGGTGTCGAGTACTCTGGCTACACCTTC
TRBJ1-1	15	.	TRBV5-8	.	CASSLARGGLTEAFF	TGTGCCAGCAGCTTGGCAAGGGGGGGCCTCACTGAAGCTTTCTTT
TRBJ1-4	15	once	TRBV19	.	CASSNRVATNEKLFF	TGTGCCAGTAGCAACAGAGTCGCAACTAATGAAAAACTGTTTTTT
TRBJ1-2	13	.	TRBV28	TRBD1	CASSPGTGDGYTF	TGTGCCAGCAGTCCGGGAACAGGGGATGGCTACACCTTC
TRBJ2-6	18	.	TRBV27	TRBD2	CASRPLAGGSSGANVLTF	TGTGCCAGCAGACCCCTAGCGGGGGGGAGCTCTGGGGCCAACGTCCTGACTTTC
TRBJ1-6	15	few	TRBV11-1	.	CASSSGRTYNSPLHF	TGTGCCAGCAGCTCAGGGAGGACCTATAATTCACCCCTCCACTTT
TRBJ2-1	13	.	TRBV9	.	CASSPASYHEQFF	TGTGCCAGCAGCCCAGCTAGCTACCATGAGCAGTTCTTC
TRBJ1-2	16	.	TRBV7-2	.	CASSFRSGASIYGYTF	TGTGCCAGCAGCTTTAGGTCAGGCGCCTCTATCTATGGCTACACCTTC
TRBJ2-1	15	.	TRBV7-8	TRBD2	CASSPQMRGVREQFF	TGTGCCAGCAGCCCGCAGATGCGGGGGGTTAGGGAGCAGTTCTTC
TRBJ2-1	13	.	TRBV7-2	.	CASSLARTAKPFF	TGTGCCAGCAGCTTAGCCCGGACAGCAAAGCCGTTCTTC
TRBJ2-6	15	.	TRBV6-5	.	CASSSDSSGANVLTF	TGTGCCAGCAGCAGCGACAGTTCTGGGGCCAACGTCCTGACTTTC
TRBJ1-2	13	.	TRBV6-5	.	CASSYTGQGAYTF	TGTGCCAGCAGTTACACCGGACAAGGGGCCTACACCTTC
TRBJ2-1	15	.	TRBV9	.	CASSVGRTIYNEQFF	TGTGCCAGCAGCGTAGGCAGGACTATCTACAATGAGCAGTTCTTC
TRBJ2-7	13	.	TRBV23-1	TRBD1	CASSHGQGGEQYF	TGCGCCAGCAGCCATGGACAGGGAGGCGAGCAGTACTTC
TRBJ1-6	18	.	TRBV7-6	TRBD1	CASSLLPGTGTMHSPLHF	TGTGCCAGCAGCTTACTACCCGGGACAGGGACTATGCATTCACCCCTCCACTTT
TRBJ1-6	14	.	TRBV5-1	.	CASSLVTNNSPLHF	TGCGCCAGCAGCTTGGTGACAAATAATTCACCCCTCCACTTT
TRBJ1-3	13	.	TRBV10-3	.	CAISRDSGNTIYF	TGTGCCATCAGCCGGGACTCTGGAAACACCATATATTTT
TRBJ1-2	13	.	TRBV5-1	.	CASSPDRPYGYTF	TGCGCCAGCAGCCCGGACAGACCGTATGGCTACACCTTC
TRBJ1-2	12	.	TRBV2	.	CASSLGEYGYTF	TGTGCCAGCAGCCTCGGGGAGTATGGCTACACCTTC
TRBJ1-5	12	.	TRBV19	.	CASSRGREPQHF	TGTGCCAGTAGTAGAGGTCGGGAGCCCCAGCATTTT
TRBJ2-3	15	.	TRBV6-5	TRBD1	CASSYGQGGTDTQYF	TGTGCCAGCAGTTACGGACAGGGAGGCACAGATACGCAGTATTTT
TRBJ1-4	15	.	TRBV7-6	.	CASSPLQGGGEKLFF	TGTGCCAGCAGCCCCCTACAGGGAGGGGGTGAAAAACTGTTTTTT
TRBJ2-1	14	once	TRBV18	TRBD2	CASSPLTSEAEQFF	TGTGCCAGCTCACCACTGACTAGCGAAGCTGAGCAGTTCTTC
TRBJ2-7	11	.	TRBV25-1	.	CASSPGSRQYF	TGTGCCAGCAGCCCGGGGTCTCGACAGTACTTC
TRBJ1-2	14	once	TRBV18	TRBD1	CASSGTATNYGYTF	TGTGCCAGCTCGGGGACAGCGACTAACTATGGCTACACCTTC
TRBJ1-1	15	.	TRBV5-1	TRBD1	CASSLFQGGNTEAFF	TGCGCCAGCAGCTTGTTTCAGGGGGGGAACACTGAAGCTTTCTTT
TRBJ2-5	14	.	TRBV18	.	CASSPLQGGETQYF	TGTGCCAGCTCACCCCTACAGGGTGGGGAGACCCAGTACTTC
TRBJ2-7	14	.	TRBV4-3	.	CASSQETGTYEQYF	TGCGCCAGCAGCCAAGAAACAGGGACCTACGAGCAGTACTTC
TRBJ1-5	15	.	TRBV5-6	TRBD1	CASSRRTGGAQPQHF	TGTGCCAGCAGCAGAAGGACAGGGGGCGCCCAGCCCCAGCATTTT
TRBJ2-1	13	.	TRBV11-3	.	CASSPPPGNEQFF	TGTGCCAGCAGCCCCCCGCCCGGCAATGAGCAGTTCTTC
TRBJ2-7	16	.	TRBV5-6	.	CASSPGGQPYSYEQYF	TGTGCCAGCAGCCCCGGGGGGCAGCCGTACTCCTACGAGCAGTACTTC
TRBJ1-3	12	.	TRBV7-8	.	CASSSQGNTIYF	TGTGCCAGCAGCTCACAGGGAAACACCATATATTTT
TRBJ1-5	12	.	TRBV29-1	.	CSVGQSNQPQHF	TGCAGCGTCGGACAGAGCAATCAGCCCCAGCATTTT
TRBJ1-5	13	few	TRBV30	TRBD1	CAWGTGTNQPQHF	TGTGCCTGGGGGACAGGGACCAATCAGCCCCAGCATTTT
TRBJ2-3	16	.	TRBV9	TRBD2	CASSFERGLLTDTQYF	TGTGCCAGCAGCTTCGAGCGGGGACTACTCACAGATACGCAGTATTTT
TRBJ2-7	12	.	TRBV30	.	CAWGAGFDEQYF	TGTGCCTGGGGGGCAGGGTTTGACGAGCAGTACTTC
TRBJ2-1	14	.	TRBV4-3	TRBD1	CASSQGRQGNEQFF	TGCGCCAGCAGCCAAGGACGACAGGGCAATGAGCAGTTCTTC
TRBJ2-1	15	.	TRBV28	TRBD2	CASTMGGSSYNEQFF	TGTGCCAGCACCATGGGGGGGAGCTCCTACAATGAGCAGTTCTTC
TRBJ2-5	15	.	TRBV14	TRBD2	CASSPITSGVETQYF	TGTGCCAGCAGCCCAATTACTAGCGGGGTGGAGACCCAGTACTTC
TRBJ2-5	18	.	TRBV4-2	TRBD2	CASSQEMISGGPRETQYF	TGTGCCAGCAGCCAAGAGATGATTAGCGGGGGCCCTCGGGAGACCCAGTACTTC
TRBJ2-1	13	.	TRBV7-9	TRBD1	CASSSLPGTGKFF	TGTGCCAGCAGCTCCCTTCCCGGGACAGGGAAGTTCTTC
TRBJ1-4	14	.	TRBV2	.	CASSDDFPNEKLFF	TGTGCCAGCAGTGACGACTTTCCGAATGAAAAACTGTTTTTT
TRBJ1-3	15	.	TRBV9	.	CASSVEIDSGNTIYF	TGTGCCAGCAGCGTAGAGATAGATTCTGGAAACACCATATATTTT